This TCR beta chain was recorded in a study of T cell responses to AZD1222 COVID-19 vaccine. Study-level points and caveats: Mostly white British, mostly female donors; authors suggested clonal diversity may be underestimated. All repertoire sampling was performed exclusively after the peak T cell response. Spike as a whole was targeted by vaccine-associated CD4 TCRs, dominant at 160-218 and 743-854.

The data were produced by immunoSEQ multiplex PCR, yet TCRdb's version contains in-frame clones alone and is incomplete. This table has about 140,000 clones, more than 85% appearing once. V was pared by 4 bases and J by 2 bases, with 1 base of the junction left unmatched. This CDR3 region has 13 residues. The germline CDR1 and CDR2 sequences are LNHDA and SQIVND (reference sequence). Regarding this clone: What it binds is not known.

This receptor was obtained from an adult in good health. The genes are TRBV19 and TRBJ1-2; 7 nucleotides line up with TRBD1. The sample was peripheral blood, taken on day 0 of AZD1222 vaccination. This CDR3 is CASSTTGNYGYTF. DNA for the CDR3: TGTGCCAGTAGTACGACAGGGAACTATGGCTACACCTTC.